One sample yielded the 23 T cell receptor beta chains listed below, sequenced in a study of blood T cell repertoires in COVID-19. TCRdb's copy holds only in-frame clones and misses some; the assay was immunoSEQ multiplex PCR. The table includes tens of thousands of clones, 90% to 95% detected once. Material: peripheral blood. These receptors all stem from a woman aged 50 to 60 in a cohort sampled during active COVID-19.

The V and J genes are TRBV6-1 and TRBJ1-2, with a weak D call TRBD1 (6 bases). The length of the CDR3 is 15 residues. The V end lost 1 base, the J end lost 5 bases, and 14 bases lay between the germline ends. The V gene's germline CDR1 is MNHNS and CDR2 SASEGT. The CDR3 here is CASSEGWGQGYGYTF. Here the CDR3 DNA reads TGTGCCAGCAGTGAAGGTTGGGGGCAGGGGTATGGCTACACCTTC.

The chain links TRBV7-8 to TRBJ1-2; D is uncertain. CDR1 SGHVS and CDR2 FQNEAQ come from the germline V gene. Trimming cost V 1 base and J 4 bases, with 16 bases left between them. The CDR3 is 16 amino acids. The CDR3 DNA is TGTGCCAGCAGCTTAGGGAGCGTTGGTATCCTCTATGGCTACACCTTC. Its translation is CASSLGSVGILYGYTF.

The V call is TRBV2, the J call TRBJ1-1; D gene uncertain. Looked up from germline, CDR1 is SNHLY and CDR2 is FYNNEI. The CDR3 consists of 11 residues. The germline V and J ends were trimmed by 6 bases and 3 bases, with 5 bases remaining between them. This CDR3 reads CASRAYTEAFF. Written as DNA, the CDR3 is TGTGCCAGCAGGGCCTACACTGAAGCTTTCTTT.

The chain recombines TRBV2 with TRBJ2-7; 9 nucleotides line up with TRBD2. The CDR3 has 18 residues. The trim removed 2 bases at V and 5 bases at J, leaving 16 bases unmatched. The germline V gene encodes CDR1 SNHLY and CDR2 FYNNEI. CDR3 sequence: CASSERVLASGNFHEQYF. The DNA for the CDR3 is TGTGCCAGCAGTGAAAGGGTGCTGGCTAGCGGGAATTTCCACGAGCAGTACTTC.

This clone has just a few counts. The gene calls are TRBV4-2 and TRBJ2-3; 7 positions match TRBD2. CDR1 and CDR2 from the germline V gene are LGHNA and YNFKEQ. This CDR3 is built from 15 residues. V shed 3 bases, J shed 2 bases, and the junction held 5 bases outside the gene matches. CDR3 sequence: CASSQGRGYTDTQYF. The CDR3 region has the DNA TGTGCCAGCAGCCAGGGGAGGGGATACACAGATACGCAGTATTTT.

The rearrangement joins TRBV4-1 to TRBJ2-7, with 7 bases that match TRBD1. The CDR3 runs to 17 residues. The trim removed 1 base at V and 4 bases at J, leaving 13 bases unmatched. Germline V gene data show CDR1 as MGHRA and CDR2 as YSYEKL. CDR3 region: CASSQVAGTATRYEQYF. The CDR3 DNA sequence: TGCGCCAGCAGCCAAGTTGCAGGGACAGCCACTCGGTACGAGCAGTACTTC.

The J gene is TRBJ2-7, the V gene TRBV5-1, with 8 bases lining up with TRBD1. V shed 0 bases, J shed 2 bases, and the junction held 7 bases outside the gene matches. The CDR3 is 16 amino acids. CDR1 and CDR2 from the germline V gene are SGHRS and YFSETQ. Here the CDR3 DNA reads TGCGCCAGCAGCTTGGCTAGGACAGGGCTTACCTACGAGCAGTACTTC. This codes for CASSLARTGLTYEQYF.

The chain carries TRBV12-3 or TRBV12-4 and TRBJ2-7; possible D gene TRBD1, 5 bases. This CDR3 is 12 amino acids long. Trimming stripped 5 bases from V and 4 bases from J, with 9 bases between. CDR3 in amino acids: CASSIGHYEQYF. As DNA, the CDR3 is TGTGCCAGCAGTATCGGACATTACGAGCAGTACTTC.

The chain joins TRBV28 to TRBJ2-4; perhaps TRBD2 as D (5 bases). Germline-derived CDR1 and CDR2 are MDHEN and SYDVKM. This CDR3 region has 14 residues. With 6 bases removed from V and 0 bases from J, the gap between germline ends came to 9 bases. The CDR3 DNA sequence: TGTGCCAGCAGGAAGAGGGTAGCCAAAAACATTCAGTACTTC. Its translation is CASRKRVAKNIQYF.

The chain uses TRBV9 and TRBJ2-1; a weak D match, TRBD1 (6 bases). The CDR3 sequence is 14 residues long. The germline V and J ends were trimmed by 3 bases and 3 bases, with 10 bases remaining between them. The germline gives CDR1 SGDLS, CDR2 YYNGEE. In DNA, the CDR3 is TGTGCCAGCAGCGGCCGGGACATCTACAATGAGCAGTTCTTC. Amino acid sequence: CASSGRDIYNEQFF.

The rearrangement joins TRBV5-1 to TRBJ2-5, with 7 bases fitting TRBD1. Germline V gene sequence: CDR1 SGHRS, CDR2 YFSETQ. V lost 2 bases, J lost 5 bases, and 9 bases stayed unmatched. The CDR3 sequence is 15 residues long. The CDR3 region has the DNA TGCGCCAGCAGCTTCGCCAGGGGGTTCCGGGAGACCCAGTACTTC. Translating it yields CASSFARGFRETQYF.

Only one count was recorded for this clone. The chain has TRBV10-3 and TRBJ2-7, with D unclear. Germline CDR1 is ENHRY and CDR2 is SYGVKD. The ends were cut back, 5 bases at V and 2 bases at J, with 19 bases in the middle. The CDR3 extends over 16 amino acids. The CDR3 is CAISPAMGANPYEQYF. The CDR3 DNA is TGTGCCATCAGTCCAGCGATGGGTGCCAATCCCTACGAGCAGTACTTC.

The CDR3 loop is CAWSVLFNNYGYTF. CDR3 nucleotide sequence: TGTGCCTGGAGCGTCCTATTCAACAACTATGGCTACACCTTC. The chain is built from TRBV30 and TRBJ1-2; no definite D call. V was shortened by 3 bases and J by 2 bases, with 13 bases between the two germline ends. Germline V gene data show CDR1 as GTSNPN and CDR2 as SVGIG (reference sequence). This CDR3 comprises 14 residues.

The V gene is TRBV28, the J gene TRBJ1-1; TRBD1 aligns across 9 bases. This CDR3 spans 16 amino acids. CDR1 is MDHEN, CDR2 SYDVKM, per germline. V lost 6 bases to trimming and J lost 1 base; unmatched junction nucleotides: 9. The CDR3 here is CASRSTGGAGNTEAFF. The CDR3 nucleotides read TGTGCCAGCAGGAGTACAGGGGGCGCGGGGAACACTGAAGCTTTCTTT.

The V and J genes are TRBV11-2 and TRBJ2-1; no firm D call. Per the germline V gene, CDR1 is SGHAT and CDR2 is FQNNGV. V was clipped by 1 base and J by 10 bases, with 8 bases between them. CDR3 length equals 12 residues. Written as DNA, the CDR3 is TGTGCCAGCAGCTTAGTGCGCCGGGAGCAGTTCTTC. It yields the protein CASSLVRREQFF.

V usage is TRBV5-4 and J usage is TRBJ2-7; no clear D. The CDR3 contains 14 residues. The germline V gene encodes CDR1 SGHNT and CDR2 YYREEE (reference sequence). V was shortened by 3 bases and J by 2 bases, with 12 bases between the two germline ends. The CDR3 nucleotides are TGTGCCAGCAGCTCACCCTTGGGCGCCTACGAGCAGTACTTC. Translated, it gives CASSSPLGAYEQYF.

The chain recombines TRBV19 with TRBJ1-5, with 10 nucleotides matching TRBD1. V dropped 0 bases and J dropped 2; count of bases not matched to a gene: 4. CDR3 size: 17 residues. The germline V gene encodes CDR1 LNHDA and CDR2 SQIVND (reference sequence). DNA for the CDR3: TGTGCCAGTAGTATAGATACGACAGGGGGCCGCAATCAGCCCCAGCATTTT. Protein product: CASSIDTTGGRNQPQHF.

V gene TRBV6-5 combines with J gene TRBJ1-1; D not resolved. This CDR3 spans 14 amino acids. Trimming took off 7 bases at V and 3 bases at J, with 15 bases between the two ends. Germline V gene sequence: CDR1 MNHEY, CDR2 SVGAGI. In DNA form, the CDR3 reads TGTGCCAGCACCAAAGCCGCGGTGGACACTGAAGCTTTCTTT. This gives the protein CASTKAAVDTEAFF.

This chain links TRBV5-1 with TRBJ2-1; TRBD1 agrees at 11 bases. CDR1 is SGHRS and CDR2 is YFSETQ in the germline V gene. CDR3 size: 14 residues. V was pared by 3 bases and J by 6 bases, with 2 bases of the junction left unmatched. CDR3 DNA: TGCGCCAGCAGCTCGGACAGGGGGCCCAATGAGCAGTTCTTC. It yields the protein CASSSDRGPNEQFF. The whole variable domain, filled in from reference TRBV5-1 and TRBJ2-1, reads KAGVTQTPRYLIKTRGQQVTLSCSPISGHRSVSWYQQTPGQGLQFLFEYFSETQRNKGNFPGRFSGRQFSNSRSEMNVSTLELGDSALYLCASSSDRGPNEQFFGPGTRLTVL.

The gene calls are TRBV15 and TRBJ1-2, with 10 bases matching TRBD1. Germline CDR1 reads LNHNV; CDR2 reads YYDKDF (reference sequence). J gave up 4 bases and V 3 bases, and 5 bases lay outside the gene matches. The CDR3 runs to 15 residues. The CDR3 coding sequence is TGTGCCACCAGCAGCAGGGACAGGGGATTCTATGGCTACACCTTC. Protein product: CATSSRDRGFYGYTF.

V gene TRBV5-8 combines with J gene TRBJ2-2; 12 nucleotides agree with TRBD1. Per germline, CDR1 SGHTS and CDR2 YDEGEE. The V segment lost 3 bases and the J segment 5 bases; nucleotides outside the gene matches: 2. CDR3 size: 15 residues. CDR3 DNA sequence: TGTGCCAGCAGCTGGGACAGGGGGCGGACCGGGGAGCTGTTTTTT. Translated: CASSWDRGRTGELFF.

The rearrangement uses TRBV3-1 (or the pseudogene TRBV3-2) and TRBJ2-5, with TRBD2 matching 9 bases. The trim removed 4 bases at V and 3 bases at J, leaving 6 bases unmatched. This CDR3 comprises 15 residues. Germline values: CDR1 LGHDT, CDR2 YNNKEL (reference sequence). The CDR3 here is CASSPPGLAKETQYF. CDR3 bases: TGTGCCAGCAGCCCACCGGGACTAGCTAAAGAGACCCAGTACTTC.

V usage is TRBV12-3 or TRBV12-4 and J usage is TRBJ2-5; 7 positions agree with TRBD2. V lost 7 bases to trimming and J lost 5 bases; unmatched junction nucleotides: 4. The CDR3 has 12 residues. The CDR3 nucleotides are TGTGCCAGCAAAAGGGGAGGGGAGACCCAGTACTTC. Amino acids: CASKRGGETQYF.